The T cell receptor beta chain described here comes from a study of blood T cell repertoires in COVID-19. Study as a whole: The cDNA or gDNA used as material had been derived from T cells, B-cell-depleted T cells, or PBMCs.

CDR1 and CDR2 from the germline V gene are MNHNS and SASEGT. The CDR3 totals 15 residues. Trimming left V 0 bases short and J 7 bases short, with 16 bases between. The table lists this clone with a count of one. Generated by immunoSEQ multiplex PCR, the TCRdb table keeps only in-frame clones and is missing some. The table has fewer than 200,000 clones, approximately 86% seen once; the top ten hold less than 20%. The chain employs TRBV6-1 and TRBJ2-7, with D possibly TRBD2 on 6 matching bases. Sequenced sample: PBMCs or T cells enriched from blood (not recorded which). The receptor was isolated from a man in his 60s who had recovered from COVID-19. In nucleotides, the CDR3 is TGTGCCAGCAGTGAAGCGGTGGCAAAAGGGAGGGAGCAGTACTTC. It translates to CASSEAVAKGREQYF.